The following is a T cell receptor (beta chain) sequence with its context. What this receptor recognizes is not known. It has no much larger one-base neighbor in the sample; base qualities were not kept. The data were taken from a study of cytomegalovirus exposure and HLA in healthy donors (dated by TCRdb to the late 2010s). About the full investigation: In an earlier analysis of about 560 of the donors, roughly 300 Gb of sequence data and 100 million or so unique TCR beta sequences from about 180 million T cells were reported. Roughly 300 gigabases of sequencing data and around 88 million unique TCR sequences made up an early release that covered several hundred HLA-typed donors. Of the roughly 400 genotyped donors, 65% to 90% fell in the genetic ancestry cluster associated with self-reported Caucasian donors. The study aimed to test whether cataloging public T cell receptors could reveal signatures of past pathogen exposure. The T cell repertoires of around 730 subjects were profiled by immunosequencing and related to cytomegalovirus serostatus. In addition to the first cohort of 500 to 850 subjects, a separate validation cohort of 120 different subjects was used. To predict cytomegalovirus infection status, the study combined high-throughput TCR immunosequencing, statistical association of individual TCRs with disease status, and machine learning. A later analysis re-examined previously published TCR beta repertoires from about 700 donors and added high-resolution HLA genotyping to investigate patterns of TCR occurrence. Rather than drawing on any new phenotypic data, the later analysis identified candidate immune exposures from TCR beta sequences and the way those sequences occurred across donors. An earlier analysis of about 620 of the donors applied high-throughput TCR beta sequencing to assess whether each TCR beta V gene segment acted as functional or pseudogenic. Donor age, sex, ethnicity and CMV serostatus were collected together with the repertoire data. A later genetic analysis used genome-wide SNP genotypes for about 65% of the 666 donors, treating that subset as a discovery cohort. Every repertoire in the discovery cohort had been generated on one and the same sequencing platform. HLA typing included class I and class II loci at four-digit resolution. The number of typed donors differed by locus: roughly 620-630 for A, B, C, DRB1 and DQB1; 522 for DQA1; 606 for DPA1; and 400 to 480 for DPB1. Roughly 5 DR-DQ haplotypes were treated as single units for association and clustering because of strong linkage in the cohort. On average, approximately 250,000 unique TCR beta nucleotide sequences were sequenced per donor among about 400 genotyped donors of the cohort, with roughly 18% of those sequences being non-productive.

The cohort comprised 550 to 700 healthy bone marrow donors. At the time of sampling, all cohort members were nominally healthy, though unrecorded immune exposures were likely present. The donor tested CMV seropositive, placing the donor among the 289 seropositive members of the cohort. Every donor gave a peripheral blood sample, and the peripheral blood mononuclear cells from that sample were used for TCR beta sequencing. The Qiagen DNeasy Blood Extraction Kit was used to extract genomic DNA from the blood cell samples. General conclusions and limits of the study: In an earlier analysis of some 550 of the donors, most TCR beta V segments were observed in productive rearrangements about 90% or about 30% of the time, broadly matching IMGT annotations. A group of highly shared sequence variants was considered likely to be a technical artifact of the sequencing pipeline. The classifier was reported to diagnose cytomegalovirus status with high specificity and sensitivity in both the original cohort and the validation cohort. Specific HLA alleles were associated with 18,000 or so TCR beta sequences at a false discovery rate of 0.05 in a later analysis. A later analysis found that TCR association rates varied across HLA loci, with DRB1 alleles showing the most associated TCRs and HLA-C alleles the fewest. According to the authors, the approach could potentially be generalized to other disease states and immunological phenotypes. Immune exposure information for the cohort was limited to CMV serostatus. Roughly uniform sequencing depth across donors was assumed in presence/absence analyses, although this assumption may not hold. When HLA alleles, especially DR and DQ, strongly co-occurred, TCR associations were difficult to assign to individual alleles. According to a later genetic analysis, donors in an Asian-associated ancestry cluster had fewer N-insertions in productive TCRs than the approximately 700-donor mean. The study listed 164 TCR beta chains as associated with cytomegalovirus. According to a later analysis, parvovirus B19, influenza, CMV and Epstein-Barr virus appeared linked to several top co-occurrence clusters. Correlated functional status among segregating V segments might reflect linkage disequilibrium, but an unknown experimental factor could not be ruled out. In a later analysis, HLA-associated TCR beta chains showed more clonal expansion and lower generation probabilities than non-associated chains that were equally common. Three of the identified cytomegalovirus-associated TCR beta chains were confirmed in vitro to be specific for cytomegalovirus antigens. Because HLA typing was missing for some donors at each locus, association tests included only the typed subset. A later genetic analysis associated a missense DCLRE1C variant with V-gene and J-gene trimming of TCR beta chains, and an independent cohort replicated the association. About 17 rarely observed V segments, including chromosome 9 orphons, were excluded from the earlier analysis of 550 to 700 of the donors because counts were too low. This cohort had only TCR beta chains sequenced, and the lack of alpha or paired-chain data limited which features could be detected. A further reported finding was that TCR beta sequences accurately predicted the HLA-A and HLA-B alleles for most subjects in the first cohort. A later analysis found that most CMV-associated TCR beta chains appeared HLA-restricted, with HLA associations seemingly driven largely by CMV exposure. Most TCR sequences were observed very rarely across donors, whereas some public TCRs were present in many individuals. Some IMGT-functional V segments, including TRBV6-2 and TRBV6-3, could not be distinguished by the 87-base-pair reads and were therefore excluded.

Libraries were constructed by the immunoSEQ multiplex PCR assay. A mixture of 60 forward primers for TCR Vbeta segments and 13 reverse primers for TCR Jbeta segments was used in the multiplex PCR. Amplification of the CDR3 region of rearranged TCR beta genes was performed with a multiplex PCR assay on genomic DNA. Amplified TCR beta libraries were sequenced as 87-base-pair reads on the Illumina HiSeq System. For the original study's pipeline: A later analysis tallied around 87 million unique TCR beta chains across the approximately 670 repertoires, and some 10 million of those chains were shared by two or more donors. A nearest-neighbor algorithm error-corrected the raw reads and collapsed the reads into unique sequences, merging closely related sequences to remove PCR and sequencing errors. V, D and J gene segments were assigned by aligning CDR3 sequences to IMGT reference sequences. Each retained sequence needed at least a six-nucleotide match to both a V gene segment and a J gene segment. Rearrangements were classified as productive when the CDR3 lacked stop codons and remained in frame with V and J, and all other rearrangements were classified as non-productive. Following IMGT convention, CDR3 was defined as the stretch from the second conserved V-encoded cysteine up to the conserved J-encoded phenylalanine. The earlier analysis of 450 to 750 of the donors excluded any sequence lacking an unambiguous match to a single V gene segment. In an earlier analysis of 587 of the donors, V segments were called functional above 56.7% productive rearrangements and were called segregating when the between-donor standard deviation exceeded 5%. To diagnose cytomegalovirus status from the catalog of TCR beta chain sequences, a statistical classification framework was built. V and J gene assignment, in a later analysis, came from comparing TCR nucleotide sequences with IMGT/GENE-DB human TR gene sequences. In a later analysis, CDR3 sequences and most-parsimonious VDJ recombination scenarios were assigned using the TCRdist pipeline. In a later analysis, every TCR beta chain was defined by the combination of its CDR3 amino acid sequence and its V-gene family, and reads without a unique V-gene family were dropped. To address suspected cross-contamination and a sequencing artifact, a later analysis removed around 600 highly shared, low-generation-probability nucleotide sequences. For each public chain, a later analysis derived a clonal expansion index from normalized ranks of inferred template counts within each repertoire. A later analysis computed generation probabilities with a VDJ recombination model fitted to out-of-frame rearrangements, and checked the results against IGoR. A later analysis scored TCR-TCR, TCR-HLA and TCR-CMV co-occurrence with hypergeometric tests, applying a repertoire-size bias correction to TCR pairs. A later analysis estimated false discovery rates by permuting HLA or CMV assignments 20 times. A later analysis grouped co-occurring TCRs with DBSCAN, adding TCRdist sequence similarity when clustering within HLA-allele-positive subsets. For co-occurrence clustering, repertoires with fewer than 30,000 or more than 120,000 public chains were excluded, along with roughly 5 repertoires with anomalous nucleotide sharing. The table comes from immuneACCESS by way of TCRdb, which keeps in-frame sequences with V and J called. Part of the clones is missing from these tables; in studies checked, under half for an unresolved V gene and the rest for unknown reasons. The V and J calls and the clone size are those of that table, but D and trimming were determined from the DNA. This sample holds 160,000 or so clones; around 85% were observed only once. The ten largest clones add up to 1% to 1.5% of the sample.

The trim is 2 bases for V and 2 bases for J, with a gap of 6 bases between the germline ends. The germline V gene gives CDR1 as SGHNT and CDR2 as YENEEA. CDR3 length: 13 amino acids, cysteine to phenylalanine. Of all the DNA, just the CDR3 is kept, 39 bases in frame from base 1. The source is a man in his fifties in good health and CMV-seropositive. The sequence is built from TRBV11-3 and TRBJ1-1; the D segment cannot be called with confidence. Input material: PBMCs. The CDR3 protein sequence reads: CASSLSGNTEAFF. Read as DNA, the sequence is TGTGCCAGCAGCTTATCAGGTAACACTGAAGCTTTCTTT.